The 20 T cell receptor beta chains below all came from one sample that was sequenced in a study of T cells expressing NK-cell markers (dated by TCRdb to the early 2020s). Receptors were amplified or captured by 5' RACE. Sequencing relied on an Illumina HiSeq 2000. TCRdb reprocessed the reads, reporting each CDR3 protein sequence once and no DNA. This sample's table contains under 600,000 distinct CDR3 sequences. The top ten clonotypes cover 1.4% of the sample. The sequenced sample was blood T cells: a sorted CD56 or NKG2C T cell subset, CD4+ or CD8+ T cells, or bulk PBMC T cells (not recorded which). These receptor sequences come from a woman aged 50 to 60 in good health. Donor details come from another sample of the same person, matched by shared clones.

The chain combines TRBV19 with TRBJ2-3; the TRBD1 assignment by TCRdb is unverifiable without DNA. CDR1 LNHDA and CDR2 SQIVND come from the germline V gene (reference sequence). The CDR3 runs to 18 residues. The chain's CDR3 is CASRSDRAPLSSTDTQYF.

This CDR3 is CASIASGTDTQYF. The V and J genes are TRBV6-5 and TRBJ2-3; TCRdb names TRBD2, which stays unverified in the absence of DNA. Germline CDR1 is MNHEY and CDR2 is SVGAGI. The CDR3 is 13 amino acids.

V and J are TRBV5-1 and TRBJ2-5; TCRdb picks TRBD2, but there is no DNA to check that call. Germline CDR1 SGHRS, CDR2 YFSETQ. The CDR3 runs to 14 residues. CDR3 region: CASSSLAGAETQYF.

V usage is TRBV6-1 and J usage is TRBJ1-1; TCRdb reports TRBD1, a call that lacks DNA to check it against. Per the germline V gene, CDR1 is MNHNS and CDR2 is SASEGT. The CDR3 contains 14 residues. The CDR3 region is CASSLTGGVTEAFF.

This CDR3 is CASSLTGGSNQPQHF. The chain carries TRBV5-1 and TRBJ1-5; TCRdb's assignment of TRBD1 cannot be checked, as there is no DNA. The CDR3 is 15 residues long. Germline CDR1 SGHRS, CDR2 YFSETQ.

This chain's CDR3 is CASSVDRAGPDTQYF. The chain combines TRBV9 with TRBJ2-3; TCRdb designates TRBD2, a call that cannot be tested without DNA. Germline V CDR1 and CDR2: SGDLS, YYNGEE. There are 15 residues in the CDR3.

This chain uses TRBV24-1 with TRBJ2-3; TCRdb reports TRBD2, a call that lacks DNA to check it against. The CDR3 is made up of 12 amino acids. Looked up from germline, CDR1 is KGHDR and CDR2 is SFDVKD. CDR3 residues: CATGRAPNTQYF.

The chain has TRBV29-1 and TRBJ2-3; TCRdb's D call of TRBD1 is untestable without DNA. Germline loops: CDR1 SQVTM, CDR2 ANQGSEA. This CDR3 is built from 15 residues. The chain's CDR3 is CSAEWTGLVTDTQYF.

The CDR3 is CASRVSWSGGELFF. The chain uses TRBV12-3 or TRBV12-4 and TRBJ2-2. This CDR3 spans 14 amino acids.

The chain has TRBV20-1 and TRBJ2-7; absent DNA, TCRdb's TRBD1 call cannot be checked. Germline V gene lookup returns CDR1 DFQATT and CDR2 SNEGSKA (reference sequence). The CDR3 spans 14 residues. The chain's CDR3 is CSARAARGVYEQYF.

The chain links TRBV29-1 to TRBJ2-7; TCRdb proposes TRBD2, but this gene call is untestable without DNA. This CDR3 is built from 17 residues. Germline CDR1 and CDR2: SQVTM and ANQGSEA. CDR3 sequence reads: CSVDPREFPKPSYEQYF.

This chain joins TRBV10-3 and TRBJ2-2; TCRdb's assignment of TRBD2 cannot be checked, as there is no DNA. The CDR3 loop spans 14 amino acids. Germline lookup yields CDR1 ENHRY and CDR2 SYGVKD. CDR3 amino acids: CAITGLERAGELFF.

V and J are TRBV11-2 and TRBJ2-1. Per the germline V gene, CDR1 is SGHAT and CDR2 is FQNNGV. There are 17 residues in the CDR3. CDR3 in amino acids: CASSLDPIPTIYNEQFF.

The chain's CDR3 is CAWSVIRTEKLFF. V is TRBV30 and J is TRBJ1-4; TCRdb picks TRBD1, but there is no DNA to check that call. In germline, CDR1 is GTSNPN, CDR2 SVGIG (reference sequence). The CDR3 has 13 amino acids.

The rearrangement links TRBV10-1 to TRBJ2-3; the TCRdb D gene call, TRBD2, has no DNA to confirm it. Per germline, CDR1 WNHNN and CDR2 SYGVQD (reference sequence). The CDR3 length is 15 residues. The CDR3 protein is CASSVSTSGTDTQYF.

The CDR3 spells CASSKGGGAATGELFF. The J gene is TRBJ2-2, the V gene TRBV7-6; TCRdb names TRBD1, which stays unverified in the absence of DNA. The CDR3 runs to 16 residues. Germline V gene lookup returns CDR1 SGHVS and CDR2 FNYEAQ.

The chain is built from TRBV7-3 and TRBJ1-1; TCRdb indicates TRBD1, and absent DNA this call remains unverified. This CDR3 contains 13 residues. Germline values: CDR1 SGHTA, CDR2 FQGTGA. The CDR3 loop is CASSLDRDTEAFF.

The chain recombines TRBV5-1 with TRBJ2-1; absent DNA, TCRdb's TRBD1 call cannot be checked. The CDR3 length is 14 residues. The germline V gene encodes CDR1 SGHRS and CDR2 YFSETQ. This chain's CDR3 is CASEKTGSYNEQFF.

The rearrangement joins TRBV7-2 to TRBJ2-1; TCRdb's D call, TRBD2, is unchecked because there is no DNA. The CDR3 loop spans 16 amino acids. Germline CDR1 is SGHTA and CDR2 is FQGNSA. The CDR3 here is CASSFLSGRPYNEQFF. Drawing the rest from reference TRBV7-2 and TRBJ2-1, the complete variable domain is GAGVSQSPSNKVTEKGKDVELRCDPISGHTALYWYRQSLGQGLEFLIYFQGNSAPDKSGLPSDRFSAERTGGSVSTLTIQRTQQEDSAVYLCASSFLSGRPYNEQFFGPGTRLTVL.

The chain is built from TRBV7-3 and TRBJ2-1; TCRdb's D gene call, TRBD2, goes unchecked for lack of DNA. This CDR3 comprises 14 residues. Per germline, CDR1 SGHTA and CDR2 FQGTGA. This CDR3 is CASSLGFGGGGQFF.